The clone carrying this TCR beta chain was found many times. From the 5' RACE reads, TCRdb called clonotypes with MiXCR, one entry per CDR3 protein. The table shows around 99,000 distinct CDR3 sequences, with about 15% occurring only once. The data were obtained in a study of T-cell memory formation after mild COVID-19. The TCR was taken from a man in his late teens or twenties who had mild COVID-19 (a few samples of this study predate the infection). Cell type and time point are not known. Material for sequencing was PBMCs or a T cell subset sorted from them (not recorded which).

The CDR3 protein is CASSYDRTYEQYF. As DNA, the CDR3 is TGTGCCAGCAGTTACGACAGGACCTACGAGCAGTACTTC. This chain uses TRBV6-6 with TRBJ2-7; the D gene is possibly TRBD1 (6 bases). Trimming removed 2 bases at V and 2 bases at J, with 7 bases between. Germline V lookup: CDR1 MNHNY, CDR2 SVGAGI (reference sequence). The CDR3 length is 13 residues.